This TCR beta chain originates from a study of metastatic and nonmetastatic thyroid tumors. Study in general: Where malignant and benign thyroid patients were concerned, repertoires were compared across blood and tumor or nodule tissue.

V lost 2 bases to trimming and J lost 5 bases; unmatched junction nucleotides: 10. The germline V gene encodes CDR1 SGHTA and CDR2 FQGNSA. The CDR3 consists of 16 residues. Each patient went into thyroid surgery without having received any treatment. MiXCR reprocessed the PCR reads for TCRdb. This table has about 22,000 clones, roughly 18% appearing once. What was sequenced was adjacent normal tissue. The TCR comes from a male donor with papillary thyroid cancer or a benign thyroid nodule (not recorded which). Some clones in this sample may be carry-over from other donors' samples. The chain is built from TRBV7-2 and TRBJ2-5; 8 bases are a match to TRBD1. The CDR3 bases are TGTGCCAGCAGCTTACCGGACAGGGTGGTGGTGGAGACCCAGTACTTC. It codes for CASSLPDRVVVETQYF.